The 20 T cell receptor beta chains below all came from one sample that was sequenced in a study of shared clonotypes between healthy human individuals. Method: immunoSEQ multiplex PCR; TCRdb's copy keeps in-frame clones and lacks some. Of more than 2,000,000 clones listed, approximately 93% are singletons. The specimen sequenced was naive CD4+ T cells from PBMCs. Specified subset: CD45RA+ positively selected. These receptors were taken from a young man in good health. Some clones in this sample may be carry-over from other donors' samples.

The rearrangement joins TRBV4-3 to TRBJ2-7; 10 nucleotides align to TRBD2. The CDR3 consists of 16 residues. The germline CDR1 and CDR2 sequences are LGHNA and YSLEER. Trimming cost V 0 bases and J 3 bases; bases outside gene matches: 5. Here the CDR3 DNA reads TGCGCCAGCAGCCAAGATCCCAGCGGGAGGGACTACGAGCAGTACTTC. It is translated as CASSQDPSGRDYEQYF.

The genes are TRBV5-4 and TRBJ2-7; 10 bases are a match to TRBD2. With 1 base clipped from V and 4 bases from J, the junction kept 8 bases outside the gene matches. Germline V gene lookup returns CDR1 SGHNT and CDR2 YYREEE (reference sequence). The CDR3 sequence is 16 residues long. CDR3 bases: TGTGCCAGCAGCTTGTTAGGGTCTAGCGGGAGTTACGAGCAGTACTTC. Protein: CASSLLGSSGSYEQYF.

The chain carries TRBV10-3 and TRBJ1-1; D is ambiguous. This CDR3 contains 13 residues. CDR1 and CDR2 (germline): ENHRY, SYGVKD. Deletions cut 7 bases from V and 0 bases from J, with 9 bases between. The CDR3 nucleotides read TGTGCCATCATTGGAAACTTGAACACTGAAGCTTTCTTT. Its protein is CAIIGNLNTEAFF.

Here the CDR3 DNA reads TGTGCCAGCAGTGAATTGGGGGACCCGGGGGGCAATGAGCAGTTCTTC. This sequence encodes CASSELGDPGGNEQFF. V and J are TRBV25-1 and TRBJ2-1; 7 nucleotides agree with TRBD2. The CDR3 runs 16 residues. The germline V gene has CDR1 MGHDK and CDR2 SYGVNS. The V and J ends lost 1 base and 6 bases, in that order; junction bases with no gene match: 9.

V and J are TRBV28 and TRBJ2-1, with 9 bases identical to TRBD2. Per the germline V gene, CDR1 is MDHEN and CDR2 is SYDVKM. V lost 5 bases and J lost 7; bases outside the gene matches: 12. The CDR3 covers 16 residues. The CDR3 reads CASSPPGSGRWNEQFF. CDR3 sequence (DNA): TGTGCCAGCAGTCCCCCGGGTAGCGGGAGATGGAATGAGCAGTTCTTC.

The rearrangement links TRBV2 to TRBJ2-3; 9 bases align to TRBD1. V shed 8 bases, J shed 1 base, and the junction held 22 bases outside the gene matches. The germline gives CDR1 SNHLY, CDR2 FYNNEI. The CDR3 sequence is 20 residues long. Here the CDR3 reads CASPQKVQGASLSGTDTQYF. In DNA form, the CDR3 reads TGTGCCAGCCCCCAGAAGGTACAGGGGGCATCCCTTTCTGGCACAGATACGCAGTATTTT.

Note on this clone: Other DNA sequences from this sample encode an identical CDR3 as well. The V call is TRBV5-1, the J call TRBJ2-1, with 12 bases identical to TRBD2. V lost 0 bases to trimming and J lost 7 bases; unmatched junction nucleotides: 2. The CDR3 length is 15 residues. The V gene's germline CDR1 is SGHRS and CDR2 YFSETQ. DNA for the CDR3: TGCGCCAGCAGCTTGGTGACTAGCGGGAGTAATGAGCAGTTCTTC. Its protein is CASSLVTSGSNEQFF.

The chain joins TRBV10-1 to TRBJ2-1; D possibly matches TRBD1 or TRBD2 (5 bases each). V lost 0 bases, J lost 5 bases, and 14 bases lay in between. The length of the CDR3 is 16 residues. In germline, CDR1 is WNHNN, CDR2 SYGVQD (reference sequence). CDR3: CASSESGRGRNNEQFF. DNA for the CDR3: TGCGCCAGCAGTGAGTCGGGACGGGGAAGGAACAATGAGCAGTTCTTC.

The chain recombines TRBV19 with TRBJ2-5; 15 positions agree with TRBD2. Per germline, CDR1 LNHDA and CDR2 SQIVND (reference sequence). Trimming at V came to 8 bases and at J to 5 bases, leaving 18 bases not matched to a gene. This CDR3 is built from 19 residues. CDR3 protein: CASSDSAGTSGRSRETQYF. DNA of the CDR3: TGTGCCAGTTCGGACAGCGCCGGGACTAGCGGGAGGTCCCGGGAGACCCAGTACTTC.

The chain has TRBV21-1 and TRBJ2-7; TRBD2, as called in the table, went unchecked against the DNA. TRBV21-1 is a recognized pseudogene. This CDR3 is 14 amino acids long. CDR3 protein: CASSKGAVPYEQYF. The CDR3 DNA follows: TGTGCCAGCAGCAAAGGAGCGGTCCCCTACGAGCAGTACTTC.

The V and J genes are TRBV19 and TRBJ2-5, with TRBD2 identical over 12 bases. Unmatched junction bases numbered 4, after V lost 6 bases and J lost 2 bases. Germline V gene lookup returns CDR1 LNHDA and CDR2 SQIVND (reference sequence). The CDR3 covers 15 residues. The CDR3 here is CASRPGLAGQETQYF. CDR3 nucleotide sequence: TGTGCCAGTAGACCCGGACTAGCGGGACAAGAGACCCAGTACTTC.

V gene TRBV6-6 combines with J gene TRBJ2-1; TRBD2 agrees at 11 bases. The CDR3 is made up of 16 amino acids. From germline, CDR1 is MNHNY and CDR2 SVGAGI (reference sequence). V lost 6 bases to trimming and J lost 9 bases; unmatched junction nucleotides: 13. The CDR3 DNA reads TGTGCCAGCAGCCCTCGGTTGGGGCTAGCGGGAGGTGAGCAGTTCTTC. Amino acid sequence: CASSPRLGLAGGEQFF.

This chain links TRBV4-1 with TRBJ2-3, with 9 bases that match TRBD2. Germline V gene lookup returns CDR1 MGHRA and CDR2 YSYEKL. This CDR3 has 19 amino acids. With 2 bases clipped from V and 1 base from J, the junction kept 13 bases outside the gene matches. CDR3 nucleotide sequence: TGCGCCAGCAGCCAATTGATCCTAGCGGGACTTCTGGGCACAGATACGCAGTATTTT. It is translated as CASSQLILAGLLGTDTQYF.

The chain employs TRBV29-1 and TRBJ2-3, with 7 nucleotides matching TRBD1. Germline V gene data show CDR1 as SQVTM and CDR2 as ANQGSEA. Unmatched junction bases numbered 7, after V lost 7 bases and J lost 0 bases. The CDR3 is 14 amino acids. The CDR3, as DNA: TGCAGCGGGGGGACAGCGACTAGCACAGATACGCAGTATTTT. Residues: CSGGTATSTDTQYF.

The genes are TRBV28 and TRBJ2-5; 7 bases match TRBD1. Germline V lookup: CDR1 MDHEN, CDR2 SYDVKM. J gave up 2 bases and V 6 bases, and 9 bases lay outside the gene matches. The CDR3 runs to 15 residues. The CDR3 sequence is CASSFVRTGQETQYF. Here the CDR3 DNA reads TGTGCCAGCAGCTTCGTCAGGACAGGTCAAGAGACCCAGTACTTC. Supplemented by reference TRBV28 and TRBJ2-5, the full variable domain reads DVKVTQSSRYLVKRTGEKVFLECVQDMDHENMFWYRQDPGLGLRLIYFSYDVKMKEKGDIPEGYSVSREKKERFSLILESASTNQTSMYLCASSFVRTGQETQYFGPGTRLLVL.

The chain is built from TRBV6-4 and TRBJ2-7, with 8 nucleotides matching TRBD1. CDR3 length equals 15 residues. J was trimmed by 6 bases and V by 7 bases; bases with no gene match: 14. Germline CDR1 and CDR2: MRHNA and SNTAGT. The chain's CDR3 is CASISRTGPSREQYF. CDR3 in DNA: TGTGCCAGCATATCCCGGACAGGGCCTTCACGCGAGCAGTACTTC.

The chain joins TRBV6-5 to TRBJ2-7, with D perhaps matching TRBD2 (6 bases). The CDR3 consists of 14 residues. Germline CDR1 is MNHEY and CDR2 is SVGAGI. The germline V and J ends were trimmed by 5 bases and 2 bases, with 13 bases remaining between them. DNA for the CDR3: TGTGCCAGCAGTGCTAGCGTCCCACCCTACGAGCAGTACTTC. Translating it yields CASSASVPPYEQYF.

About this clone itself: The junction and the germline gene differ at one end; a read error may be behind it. The CDR3 here is CSVEGDTLLF. The CDR3 coding sequence is TGCAGCGTTGAAGGGGACACCCTCCTCTTC. V and J are TRBV29-1 and TRBJ2-1; possible D gene TRBD1, 6 bases. CDR1 SQVTM and CDR2 ANQGSEA come from the germline V gene. The CDR3 covers 10 residues.

The chain's CDR3 is CASSSERAQGETQYF. CDR3 bases: TGCGCCAGCAGCTCAGAGCGGGCCCAAGGAGAGACCCAGTACTTC. The chain combines TRBV5-1 with TRBJ2-5; weak D call: TRBD2 (6 bases). The length of the CDR3 is 15 residues. Trimming removed 3 bases from V and 4 bases from J, with 16 bases in between. Germline V gene sequence: CDR1 SGHRS, CDR2 YFSETQ.

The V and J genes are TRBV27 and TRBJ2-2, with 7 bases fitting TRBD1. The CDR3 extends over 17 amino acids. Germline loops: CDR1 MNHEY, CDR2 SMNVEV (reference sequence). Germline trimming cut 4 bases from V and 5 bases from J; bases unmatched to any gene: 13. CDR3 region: CASSSKSGTDSTGELFF. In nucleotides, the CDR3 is TGTGCCAGCAGTTCGAAATCCGGGACAGATAGTACCGGGGAGCTGTTTTTT.